These T cell receptor beta chains were read from a single sample in a study of shared clonotypes between healthy human individuals. Repertoires were generated with immunoSEQ multiplex PCR, while TCRdb's copy carries only in-frame clones and drops some. Found here are 2.5 million or so clones, around 94% of them singletons; the top ten hold roughly 0.13%. The sequencing input was naive CD4+ T cells sorted from blood. The receptors stem from a man aged 18 to 29 in good health. CDR3s include the opening cysteine and the closing phenylalanine or tryptophan. A D gene is named only where the DNA matches it firmly. Expanded clones are given a class, and other clones once, few, many or no size at all.

clone size	D gene	V gene	J gene	CDR3 DNA	CDR3 protein
.	TRBD1	TRBV19	TRBJ1-2	TGTGCCAGTAGTATGGGGCAGGGGGCATCCTATGGCTACACCTTC	CASSMGQGASYGYTF
.	.	TRBV6-4	TRBJ2-6	TGTGCCAGCAGTGAACAGCCCGGAGGGGCCAACGTCCTGACTTTC	CASSEQPGGANVLTF
.	TRBD1	TRBV6-5	TRBJ1-4	TGTGCCAGCAGACCGGGGACAGACCCGGTAGAAAAACTGTTTTTT	CASRPGTDPVEKLFF
few	.	TRBV12-5	TRBJ2-4	TGTGCTAGTGGTTTGTCCGGGGCCAAAAACATTCAGTACTTC	CASGLSGAKNIQYF
.	.	TRBV9	TRBJ1-4	TGTGCCAGCAGCGGGATAGCCGGGACTGCAACTAATGAAAAACTGTTTTTT	CASSGIAGTATNEKLFF
.	.	TRBV11-2	TRBJ1-1	TGTGCCAGCAGCTTAGCGACCCTTGAAGCTTTCTTT	CASSLATLEAFF
.	.	TRBV18	TRBJ2-7	TGTGCCAGCTCACCACCCGGGGCCGGGTACGAGCAGTACTTC	CASSPPGAGYEQYF
.	TRBD2	TRBV29-1	TRBJ2-1	TGCAGCGCCTTACCGGGACTAGCGGGAGAGAAGAGCTCCTACAATGAGCAGTTCTTC	CSALPGLAGEKSSYNEQFF
.	.	TRBV19	TRBJ2-3	TGTGCCAGTAGTCTCGGGTCCACAGATACGCAGTATTTT	CASSLGSTDTQYF
.	.	TRBV19	TRBJ2-4	TGTGCCAGTAGGGGGACGCAACTAGCCAAAAACATTCAGTACTTC	CASRGTQLAKNIQYF
.	TRBD1	TRBV28	TRBJ2-7	TGTGCCAGCAGCTCCGGGACAGGGGTTTACGAGCAGTACTTC	CASSSGTGVYEQYF
.	.	TRBV6-5	TRBJ1-5	TGTGCCAGCAAGGGTCTTGGGGGCAATCAGCCCCAGCATTTT	CASKGLGGNQPQHF
.	.	TRBV10-2	TRBJ1-3	TGCGCCAGCATTAGGGGCCCGGGTGAAAACACCATATATTTT	CASIRGPGENTIYF
.	.	TRBV4-1	TRBJ1-1	TGCGCCAGCAGCCAGACGGGACAGAACACTGAAGCTTTCTTT	CASSQTGQNTEAFF
.	.	TRBV25-1	TRBJ1-2	TGTGCCAGCAGTGAGGCCGGGGACGGAGGAAGGAAGGGCTACACCTTC	CASSEAGDGGRKGYTF
.	TRBD1	TRBV7-6	TRBJ2-2	TGTGCCAGCAGCAGGGGGCCGCCGAACACCGGGGAGCTGTTTTTT	CASSRGPPNTGELFF
.	TRBD2	TRBV2	TRBJ2-7	TGTGCCAGCACTGAGCGGGAGAGCTCCTACGAGCAGTACTTC	CASTERESSYEQYF
once	TRBD1	TRBV11-2	TRBJ2-1	TGTGCCAGCAGCTCGGACAGGGCAAATGAGCAGTTCTTC	CASSSDRANEQFF
.	.	TRBV6-1	TRBJ2-2	TGTGCCAGCATGTCAGGGATGAACACCGGGGAGCTGTTTTTT	CASMSGMNTGELFF
once	.	TRBV11-2	TRBJ1-6	TGTGCCAGCAGCTTATTGGGTAATTCACCCCTCCACTTT	CASSLLGNSPLHF
.	TRBD1	TRBV5-5	TRBJ1-4	TGTGCCAGCAGCTTCACAGGGGGGAGTGAAAAACTGTTTTTT	CASSFTGGSEKLFF
.	.	TRBV28	TRBJ1-4	TGTGCCAGCGAGAGGGGAGGAGGAGGGGTTGAAAAACTGTTTTTT	CASERGGGGVEKLFF
.	TRBD1	TRBV5-1	TRBJ2-5	TGCGCCAGCAGCCCAGGACAGGGAAGTGGGGAGACCCAGTACTTC	CASSPGQGSGETQYF
.	.	TRBV10-3	TRBJ2-7	TGTGCCATCAGTGGGGGACACCCCTACGAGCAGTACTTC	CAISGGHPYEQYF
.	TRBD2	TRBV6-6	TRBJ2-7	TGTGCCAGCAGTTACCGGCGGCGGGAGGGCTACGAGCAGTACTTC	CASSYRRREGYEQYF
.	TRBD1	TRBV5-1	TRBJ2-5	TGCGCCAGCAGCTTAGGAGGGGACAGGGCTAAAGAGACCCAGTACTTC	CASSLGGDRAKETQYF
.	TRBD2	TRBV10-3	TRBJ2-7	TGTGCCACCCGGGAGGGCACCTACGAGCAGTACTTC	CATREGTYEQYF
.	.	TRBV4-1	TRBJ1-4	TGCGCCAGCAGCCGCGGGGGGGGAACTAATGAAAAACTGTTTTTT	CASSRGGGTNEKLFF
once	.	TRBV7-2	TRBJ2-7	TGTGCCAGCAGCTTAATGGGTGACTACGAGCAGTACTTC	CASSLMGDYEQYF
.	.	TRBV5-6	TRBJ1-4	TGTGCCAGCAGCTTGGGGGTGCTGGAGGGAATTAATGAAAAACTGTTTTTT	CASSLGVLEGINEKLFF
once	.	TRBV5-1	TRBJ1-1	TGCGCCAGCAGGGAATCGGGGAACACTGAAGCTTTCTTT	CASRESGNTEAFF
.	.	TRBV10-3	TRBJ2-3	TGTGCCATCGACGACGGCACAGATACGCAGTATTTT	CAIDDGTDTQYF
.	.	TRBV7-3	TRBJ2-3	TGTGCCAGCAGCCCCGGGACTTTCACAGATACGCAGTATTTT	CASSPGTFTDTQYF
.	.	TRBV5-1	TRBJ2-7	TGCGCCAGCAGCTTGGGTACAGGGCTGGACGAGCAGTACTTC	CASSLGTGLDEQYF
once	.	TRBV29-1	TRBJ2-5	TGCAGCATAGGGGCCAAACTGTCCCAAGAGACCCAGTACTTC	CSIGAKLSQETQYF
.	TRBD1	TRBV6-5	TRBJ2-5	TGTGCCAGCAGTTCGGAGACAGGGGGGGAGGAGACCCAGTACTTC	CASSSETGGEETQYF
.	TRBD1	TRBV5-1	TRBJ1-2	TGCGCCAGCAGGCAAACGACAGGGGCGATAAACTATGGCTACACCTTC	CASRQTTGAINYGYTF
.	.	TRBV2	TRBJ2-1	TGTGCCAGCACCCCCCGACCCGACAATGAGCAGTTCTTC	CASTPRPDNEQFF
few	.	TRBV10-3	TRBJ1-4	TGTGCCATCAGTGAGAGGGCTGCAACTAATGAAAAACTGTTTTTT	CAISERAATNEKLFF
.	TRBD2	TRBV5-4	TRBJ2-7	TGTGCCAGCAGCTTGCGCGGGAGCGAATACTACGAGCAGTACTTC	CASSLRGSEYYEQYF
.	.	TRBV5-6	TRBJ1-2	TGTGCCAGCAGACCATTAGATCGGGACTATGGCTACACCTTC	CASRPLDRDYGYTF
.	.	TRBV29-1	TRBJ1-1	TGCAGCGCCCGAGAAGGGTCGGGGAACACTGAAGCTTTCTTT	CSAREGSGNTEAFF
.	TRBD2	TRBV6-1	TRBJ2-5	TGTGCCAGCAGCTGGACTAGCGGGGGGGTGTCCCAGTACTTC	CASSWTSGGVSQYF
.	TRBD1	TRBV6-1	TRBJ1-2	TGTGCCAGCAGTCCCGGGACAGCAAACAACTATGGCTACACCTTC	CASSPGTANNYGYTF
.	.	TRBV28	TRBJ2-5	TGTGCCAGCACTCCTGATAGGTACTTC	CASTPDRYF
few	.	TRBV7-6	TRBJ1-1	TGTGCCAGCAGCTTAGTAGGGAGTGAGGGTGTCGGCACTGAAGCTTTCTTT	CASSLVGSEGVGTEAFF
.	.	TRBV10-1	TRBJ2-3	TGCGCCAGCAGTGATCACAGTACTAGCACAGATACGCAGTATTTT	CASSDHSTSTDTQYF
.	TRBD2	TRBV4-2	TRBJ2-1	TGTGCCAGCAGCCAAGATCGGAGGGCTAGCGGGGCCCATGAGCAGTTCTTC	CASSQDRRASGAHEQFF
.	.	TRBV6-6	TRBJ2-3	TGTGCCAGCAGTTACTCACGGACTAGCACAGATACGCAGTATTTT	CASSYSRTSTDTQYF
.	.	TRBV6-6	TRBJ2-7	TGTGCCAGCACCCGGACGGGGACCTACGAGCAGTACTTC	CASTRTGTYEQYF
.	.	TRBV18	TRBJ2-7	TGTGCCAGCTCACCACTCGGGGGGCTAAGCGAGCAGTACTTC	CASSPLGGLSEQYF
.	.	TRBV7-9	TRBJ2-2	TGTGCCAGCAGCTTAGGGCAGGGACCGAACACCGGGGAGCTGTTTTTT	CASSLGQGPNTGELFF
.	.	TRBV5-5	TRBJ1-4	TGTGCCAGCAGCTTAGGGGGAACTAATGAAAAACTGTTTTTT	CASSLGGTNEKLFF
.	.	TRBV6-5	TRBJ1-2	TGTGCCAGCAGTTACTCGTGGCAGGCTAGAAACTATGGCTACACCTTC	CASSYSWQARNYGYTF
.	.	TRBV6-5	TRBJ2-5	TGTGCCAGCGGCCGAGGGCAACAGGGGAGGAAGACCCAGTACTTC	CASGRGQQGRKTQYF